Listed below are T cell receptor beta chains from one sample, sequenced in a study of blood T cell repertoires in COVID-19. The table came from immunoSEQ multiplex PCR; TCRdb's copy has only in-frame clones and leaves some out. This table holds some 320,000 clones, roughly nine tenths found once. Sequenced input: PBMCs or T cells enriched from blood (not recorded which). The receptors stem from a woman between 45 and 65 years old who had been exposed to COVID-19. Each CDR3 is given with its conserved first and last residue. A D gene is named only where the DNA matches it firmly. The listing skips clone size in some rows; elsewhere it reads once, few, many or a size class.

D gene | clone size | J gene | V gene | CDR3 DNA | CDR3 protein
TRBD1 | - | TRBJ2-2 | TRBV5-1 | TGCGCCAGCAGCGAATGGACAGGGGTCGGGGAGCTGTTTTTT | CASSEWTGVGELFF
- | - | TRBJ1-1 | TRBV10-3 | TGTGCCATCAGTGACATTATGAGACAGCAGAACACTGAAGCTTTCTTT | CAISDIMRQQNTEAFF
- | - | TRBJ2-3 | TRBV14 | TGTGCCAGCAGCCAAGAATTCTCGTTTGGCACAGATACGCAGTATTTT | CASSQEFSFGTDTQYF
TRBD1 | - | TRBJ1-2 | TRBV28 | TGTGCCAGCAGTTTAGGACAGGGCTATGGCTACACCTTC | CASSLGQGYGYTF
- | - | TRBJ1-3 | TRBV7-8 | TGTGCCAGCAGCTCCGGACAGAGCTCTGGAAACACCATATATTTT | CASSSGQSSGNTIYF
- | - | TRBJ2-7 | TRBV2 | TGTGCCAGCAGTGAAGATCCAGGACGGGGCGAGCAGTACTTC | CASSEDPGRGEQYF
TRBD1 | - | TRBJ1-2 | TRBV27 | TGTGCCAGCAGTCCAAGGGACAGGGCCAGTGGCTACACCTTC | CASSPRDRASGYTF
TRBD1 | once | TRBJ2-1 | TRBV28 | TGTGCCACGACCTACCGTTACCTCCTTGTTGGACAGGGTTACAATGAGCAGTTCTTC | CATTYRYLLVGQGYNEQFF
TRBD1 | - | TRBJ1-1 | TRBV28 | TGTGCCAGTCAAGGGACAGGGAAGGGGAACACTGAAGCTTTCTTT | CASQGTGKGNTEAFF
- | - | TRBJ1-5 | TRBV19 | TGTGCCAGTAGTATATGGCCCGCCACTCAGCCCCAGCATTTT | CASSIWPATQPQHF
- | - | TRBJ2-2 | TRBV7-9 | TGTGCCAGCAGCCCCAGCGTTCAGTGGTCGTCGAGTACCGGGGAGCTGTTTTTT | CASSPSVQWSSSTGELFF
- | - | TRBJ2-7 | TRBV5-8 | TGTGCCAGCAGCACGACAGGTTACGAGCAGTACTTC | CASSTTGYEQYF
- | - | TRBJ1-1 | TRBV28 | TGTGCCAGCGGAAGAGGCTTCCCTGAAGCTTTCTTT | CASGRGFPEAFF
TRBD1 | - | TRBJ1-4 | TRBV6-5 | TGTGCCAGCAAAAGCCGGGACAGGAAGAATGAAAAACTGTTTTTT | CASKSRDRKNEKLFF
TRBD2 | - | TRBJ2-1 | TRBV15 | TGTGCCACCAGCACGGGACTAGCCCACAATGAGCAGTTCTTC | CATSTGLAHNEQFF
- | - | TRBJ1-5 | TRBV12-3/TRBV12-4 | TGTGCCAGCAGCTTAGCCACGGTTAGGCCCCAGCATTTT | CASSLATVRPQHF
TRBD1 | - | TRBJ2-5 | TRBV5-4 | TGTGCCAGCAGCTTGCCTGGACAGGGGGCAGAGACCCAGTACTTC | CASSLPGQGAETQYF
TRBD2 | few | TRBJ2-7 | TRBV2 | TGTGCCAGCACCCTGGGGACTAGCGGGGGAGAGCAGTACTTC | CASTLGTSGGEQYF
- | - | TRBJ2-5 | TRBV7-2 | TGTGCCAGCAGCTTAGCACATGGGGCGGGGGAGACCCAGTACTTC | CASSLAHGAGETQYF
- | - | TRBJ2-7 | TRBV3-1/TRBV3-2 | TGTGCCAGCAGCCAAGGCTCTAGCTACTACGAGCAGTACTTC | CASSQGSSYYEQYF
TRBD1 | - | TRBJ2-7 | TRBV5-1 | TGCGCCAGCAGCCGGGACAGGAGCTCCTACGAGCAGTACTTC | CASSRDRSSYEQYF
- | - | TRBJ1-4 | TRBV7-2 | TGTGCCAGCAGCTTAGGGAGCGGCGAAAAACTGTTTTTT | CASSLGSGEKLFF
- | - | TRBJ2-7 | TRBV27 | TGTGCCAGCAGTGTTGTGAGGTCGGCAACCTACGAGCAGTACTTC | CASSVVRSATYEQYF
TRBD1 | few | TRBJ1-6 | TRBV5-4 | TGTGCCAGCAGCCAGGACAGGCAAGAAAATAATTCACCCCTCCACTTT | CASSQDRQENNSPLHF
- | - | TRBJ2-1 | TRBV19 | TGTGCCAGTAGTGCCCACAGGGCGAGCTCCTACAATGAGCAGTTCTTC | CASSAHRASSYNEQFF
TRBD1 | - | TRBJ1-4 | TRBV27 | TGTGCCAGCAGTCCGGGACAGGGGACGTCGATTGGGGAACTGTTTTTT | CASSPGQGTSIGELFF
TRBD1 | - | TRBJ1-4 | TRBV4-1 | TGCGCCAGCAGCCAGACGAGGGACAGGTTACGTGAAAAACTGTTTTTT | CASSQTRDRLREKLFF
TRBD1 | - | TRBJ1-1 | TRBV6-5 | TGTGCCAGCAGAGAGAACAGGGGGCCGGGGACTGAAGCTTTCTTT | CASRENRGPGTEAFF
- | - | TRBJ1-3 | TRBV7-6 | TGTGCCAGCAGCTTAGAGTTTGCCAGGGGCTACTCTGGAAACACCATATATTTT | CASSLEFARGYSGNTIYF
TRBD1 | - | TRBJ1-2 | TRBV5-1 | TGCGCCAGCAGCATCGATAGACAGGGGCCTGGCTACACCTTC | CASSIDRQGPGYTF
- | - | TRBJ2-1 | TRBV7-2 | TGTGCCAGCAGTTCGACAGTCGGCATCGGTGAGCAGTTCTTC | CASSSTVGIGEQFF
- | - | TRBJ1-2 | TRBV2 | TGTGCCAGCAGTGGCGACAGCGTCTATGGCTACACCTTC | CASSGDSVYGYTF
- | once | TRBJ1-2 | TRBV5-6 | TGTGCCAGCAGCTCCCCGGCGGACTATGGCTACACCTTC | CASSSPADYGYTF
TRBD1 | - | TRBJ2-7 | TRBV11-1 | TGTGCCAGCAGCTCTTCTTCCGGGACAGGGTTTTCCGAGCAGTACTTC | CASSSSSGTGFSEQYF
- | - | TRBJ2-2 | TRBV6-5 | TGTGCCAGCAGAAAACAGGGGACTACCGGGGAGCTGTTTTTT | CASRKQGTTGELFF
- | - | TRBJ1-2 | TRBV6-4 | TGTGCCAGCAGTGAAGAGGGATTGTCTAACTATGGCTACACCTTC | CASSEEGLSNYGYTF
TRBD1 | - | TRBJ1-1 | TRBV6-5 | TGTGCCAGCAGTCCGACAGGGGGGTTGAACACTGAAGCTTTCTTT | CASSPTGGLNTEAFF
- | - | TRBJ2-7 | TRBV6-5 | TGTGCCAGCAGTTACAGGGGAAGCGAGCAGTACTTC | CASSYRGSEQYF
- | - | TRBJ1-6 | TRBV5-1 | TGCGCCAGCAGCTTGGAGATCGGAGGAAATTCACCCCTCCACTTT | CASSLEIGGNSPLHF
- | - | TRBJ1-4 | TRBV4-1 | TGCGCCAGCAGCCAAGTGTCGGGGAATGAAAAACTGTTTTTT | CASSQVSGNEKLFF
TRBD1 | few | TRBJ1-2 | TRBV5-1 | TGCGCCAGCAGCTACACGGGACAGTCGTGGGGCTACACCTTC | CASSYTGQSWGYTF
- | - | TRBJ1-3 | TRBV19 | TGTGCCAGTACCGCGACAGGAGGAAACACCATATATTTT | CASTATGGNTIYF
TRBD1 | - | TRBJ1-4 | TRBV3-1/TRBV3-2 | TGTGCCAGCAGCCCCGGGACAGGGAGTGTAAAACTGTTTTTT | CASSPGTGSVKLFF
TRBD1 | - | TRBJ1-6 | TRBV7-9 | TGTGCCAGCAGCCGCTGGACAGGGGCTAACAATTCACCCCTCCACTTT | CASSRWTGANNSPLHF
- | - | TRBJ1-1 | TRBV2 | TGTGCCAGCTTAATGGTTTTCGGCACTGAAGCTTTCTTT | CASLMVFGTEAFF
- | - | TRBJ2-6 | TRBV5-1 | TGCGCCAGCAGCTTGGACGGCTCTGGGGCCAACGTCCTGACTTTC | CASSLDGSGANVLTF
TRBD1 | - | TRBJ2-3 | TRBV27 | TGTGCCAGCAAGACTATCCGGGACAGCCAAAGACCTAGCACAGATACGCAGTATTTT | CASKTIRDSQRPSTDTQYF
TRBD2 | once | TRBJ2-1 | TRBV18 | TGTGCCAGCTCACCAACTAGCGGGGGTAACAATGAGCAGTTCTTC | CASSPTSGGNNEQFF
TRBD1 | - | TRBJ1-2 | TRBV29-1 | TGCAGCGCCGAATCGGAAGGACAGGGGGCAGTGGGCTACACCTTC | CSAESEGQGAVGYTF
TRBD1 | once | TRBJ2-7 | TRBV6-5 | TGTGCCAGCAGTTACCAAGGGGGCTCGTACTTC | CASSYQGGSYF
- | - | TRBJ2-7 | TRBV14 | TGTGCCAGCAGCCAAGAAGGTTCATCAGGGATGCTTCCCTACGAGCAGTACTTC | CASSQEGSSGMLPYEQYF
TRBD1 | - | TRBJ1-6 | TRBV4-2 | TGTGCCAGCAGCCAAGAGGGACAGATAGATTCACCCCTCCACTTT | CASSQEGQIDSPLHF
TRBD1 | - | TRBJ2-2 | TRBV19 | TGTGCCAGTAGTATAGGTGACAGGGTAACCGGGGAGCTGTTTTTT | CASSIGDRVTGELFF
- | - | TRBJ1-3 | TRBV11-2 | TGTGCCAGCAGGATAATCAGGGGCTCTGGAAACACCATATATTTT | CASRIIRGSGNTIYF
TRBD1 | - | TRBJ1-3 | TRBV7-8 | TGTGCCAGCAGCGCCGGACAGGGAGGTAGAAACACCATATATTTT | CASSAGQGGRNTIYF
- | - | TRBJ2-7 | TRBV5-4 | TGTGCCAGCAGCTCCATAGACAGCTCCTACGAGCAGTACTTC | CASSSIDSSYEQYF
- | - | TRBJ1-5 | TRBV19 | TGTGCCAGTAGTATTGAGGTTTATAGCAATCAGCCCCAGCATTTT | CASSIEVYSNQPQHF
TRBD1 | - | TRBJ1-3 | TRBV2 | TGTGCCAGCAGGAGGACAGGGGCTAGCTCTGGAAACACCATATATTTT | CASRRTGASSGNTIYF
- | - | TRBJ2-5 | TRBV15 | TGTGCCACCAGCAGAGGGGAGACTAGGTTCCAAGAGACCCAGTACTTC | CATSRGETRFQETQYF